This T cell receptor (beta chain) was captured in a study of T cells in Graves' hyperthyroidism and ophthalmopathy. Study-level findings and limits: Ophthalmopathy and stable hyperthyroidism were told apart by a 13 V-J model. Blood also held most thyroid clonotypes expanded beyond 0.001. A median about 6.2 months before onset, the model predicted ophthalmopathy.

There are 15 residues in the CDR3. CDR1 LNHDA and CDR2 SQIVND come from the germline V gene (reference sequence). V was clipped by 10 bases and J by 9 bases; unmatched bases: 13. Each person with ophthalmopathy scored at least 3 on the Clinical Activity Score, reached NOSPECS grade 4 or higher, and had been ill under 3 months. Points on this clonotype: The antigen is not known.

There were TCR beta CDR3 regions amplified from RNA transcripts. A first-round RT-PCR of the TCR CDR3 used the HTBI primer set. TCRdb reanalysed the multiplex PCR reads using MiXCR and keeps one entry per CDR3 protein. Of about 270,000 distinct CDR3 sequences listed, 20% to 25% were seen once; the top ten hold 64%. Sequences were obtained from blood. The sequence was obtained from a man younger than 40 with Graves' ophthalmopathy. The chain couples TRBV19 to TRBJ1-6; 9 bases are a match to TRBD1. In DNA form, the CDR3 reads TGTGCCACGAAATTGGGACAGGGAGTTGGTTCACCCCTCCACTTT. Translating it yields CATKLGQGVGSPLHF.